The 2 T cell receptor beta chains below all came from one sample that was sequenced in a study of brain T cells in children with intractable seizures. The method was immunoSEQ multiplex PCR; TCRdb's version includes in-frame clones alone and lacks a portion of them. The profile covers around 44,000 clones, with 90% appearing a single time and about 6% taken by the ten largest. This specimen consisted of peripheral blood, obtained at surgery. The receptors were gathered from a girl aged 2 to 9 with tuberous sclerosis and intractable seizures.

The CDR3 loop is CASRGQGKDTQYF. CDR3 coding DNA: TGTGCCAGCAGGGGACAGGGGAAAGATACGCAGTATTTT. The V call is TRBV6-5, the J call TRBJ2-3; 10 nucleotides agree with TRBD1. The CDR3 is 13 amino acids. The V gene's germline CDR1 is MNHEY and CDR2 SVGAGI. Trimming removed 6 bases from V and 5 bases from J; junction bases left unmatched: 2.

V is TRBV6-1 and J is TRBJ1-3, with D perhaps matching TRBD1 (5 bases). In germline, CDR1 is MNHNS, CDR2 SASEGT. This CDR3 spans 14 amino acids. With 2 bases removed from V and 4 bases from J, the gap between germline ends came to 9 bases. The CDR3 DNA reads as TGTGCCAGCAGTGAAAATCCAGGGGGAAACACCATATATTTT. It translates to CASSENPGGNTIYF.